This T cell receptor beta chain was sequenced during a study of early T cells in non-severe SARS-CoV-2 infection. Study context: Sequenced bulk RNA came from whole blood that was unsorted, and chains were unpaired.

Judged by abundance, this clonotype is medium-sized. Each single cDNA molecule received a unique molecular identifier. In TCRdb, the 5' RACE reads were re-called with MiXCR into one record per CDR3 protein. The table includes roughly 55,000 distinct CDR3 sequences, roughly 10% detected once. Germline V gene data show CDR1 as SQVTM and CDR2 as ANQGSEA. Trimming cost V 2 bases and J 1 base, with 5 bases left between them. The CDR3 loop spans 13 amino acids. Material: whole blood. This sequence originates from an adult who was a healthcare worker with PCR-confirmed SARS-CoV-2 infection or an uninfected control (not recorded which). This chain connects TRBV29-1 to TRBJ2-2; D is uncertain. As DNA, the CDR3 is TGCAGCGTTGAATTTGAGAACACCGGGGAGCTGTTTTTT. Translation gives CSVEFENTGELFF.